The 27 T cell receptor beta chains given below trace back to one sample, sequenced in a study of blood T cell repertoires in COVID-19. Sequencing used immunoSEQ multiplex PCR; TCRdb keeps in-frame clones, though not all of them. Of about 110,000 clones listed, about 72% were seen once; the top ten hold roughly 7.5%. Sequenced: peripheral blood. These receptors were obtained from a woman aged 55-70 years with acute or convalescent COVID-19.

The gene calls are TRBV27 and TRBJ1-2; 12 bases line up with TRBD1. Germline V gene data show CDR1 as MNHEY and CDR2 as SMNVEV (reference sequence). V was clipped by 5 bases and J by 6 bases; unmatched bases: 7. The CDR3 extends over 15 amino acids. CDR3: CASSPAGTGGDGYTF. CDR3 bases: TGTGCCAGCAGTCCAGCCGGGACAGGGGGCGATGGCTACACCTTC.

CDR3: CASSRSGGNRSGANVLTF. Written as DNA, the CDR3 is TGTGCCAGCAGTAGGTCTGGGGGCAACCGCTCTGGGGCCAACGTCCTGACTTTC. This chain joins TRBV2 and TRBJ2-6; D is perhaps TRBD1 (6 bases). CDR3 length equals 18 residues. Germline V gene sequence: CDR1 SNHLY, CDR2 FYNNEI. V lost 5 bases and J 0 bases, leaving 17 bases between the germline ends.

This rearrangement joins TRBV4-2 to TRBJ2-1, with 8 bases matching TRBD2. The CDR3 is made up of 14 amino acids. Germline V gives CDR1 LGHNA, CDR2 YNFKEQ. V shed 4 bases and J 6 bases; nucleotides not matched to a gene: 5. The chain's CDR3 is CASSPLAGFNEQFF. Here the CDR3 DNA reads TGTGCCAGCAGCCCCTTAGCGGGGTTCAATGAGCAGTTCTTC.

V and J are TRBV18 and TRBJ1-3, with D maybe TRBD1 (6 bases). With 8 bases removed from V and 5 bases from J, the gap between germline ends came to 16 bases. The CDR3 covers 14 residues. The germline V gene encodes CDR1 KGHSH and CDR2 LQKENI. The CDR3 reads CASQTSRGRNTIYF. The CDR3 DNA sequence: TGTGCCAGCCAAACTTCCAGGGGACGAAACACCATATATTTT.

CDR3 amino acids: CASSLGGHKETQYF. The DNA of the CDR3 is TGTGCCAGCAGCTTAGGGGGACACAAAGAGACCCAGTACTTC. The rearrangement joins TRBV7-2 to TRBJ2-5; a possible D gene is TRBD1 (6 bases). CDR3 length: 14 amino acids. Germline CDR1 reads SGHTA; CDR2 reads FQGNSA. The V and J ends lost 1 base and 3 bases respectively, with 9 bases between them.

The rearrangement links TRBV30 to TRBJ1-2; TRBD1 matches 7 bases. In germline, CDR1 is GTSNPN, CDR2 SVGIG (reference sequence). Trimming cost V 2 bases and J 11 bases; bases outside gene matches: 8. This CDR3 contains 12 residues. This chain's CDR3 is CAWSSGDSPYTF. CDR3 DNA sequence: TGTGCCTGGAGTAGTGGGGACAGCCCTTACACCTTC.

DNA for the CDR3: TGTGCCAGCAGCTTAGGCCGGACCTCCAGGGTCCCGTACTTC. Its translation is CASSLGRTSRVPYF. V and J are TRBV7-8 and TRBJ2-7; D might be TRBD1 (5 bases). V was shortened by 1 base and J by 12 bases, with 19 bases between the two germline ends. The germline V gene has CDR1 SGHVS and CDR2 FQNEAQ. The CDR3 length is 14 residues.

V is TRBV7-2 and J is TRBJ1-6; the D is unclear. Trimming took off 7 bases at V and 7 bases at J, with 11 bases between the two ends. The length of the CDR3 is 13 residues. The germline CDR1 and CDR2 sequences are SGHTA and FQGNSA. As DNA, the CDR3 is TGTGCCAGCACAATGGCAGTAAATTCACCCCTCCACTTT. This gives the protein CASTMAVNSPLHF.

V is TRBV6-5 and J is TRBJ1-1; 7 bases fit TRBD1. The germline V gene has CDR1 MNHEY and CDR2 SVGAGI. J lost 6 bases, V lost 6 bases, and 13 bases had no gene match. The CDR3 spans 15 residues. The CDR3 is CASSGYRQGPPEAFF. In DNA, the CDR3 is TGTGCCAGCAGCGGATACAGACAGGGCCCACCTGAAGCTTTCTTT.

This clone was counted between two and nine times. The chain carries TRBV2 and TRBJ1-1; D is unresolved. V lost 4 bases, J lost 5 bases, and 14 bases lay in between. This CDR3 is built from 14 residues. Germline CDR1 is SNHLY and CDR2 is FYNNEI. This CDR3 is CASSGTAPGTEAFF. The CDR3 DNA is TGTGCCAGCAGTGGGACGGCCCCGGGGACTGAAGCTTTCTTT.

This clone has just one count. Other DNA sequences from this sample encode an identical CDR3 as well. V usage is TRBV7-9 and J usage is TRBJ1-4; D is perhaps TRBD1 (5 bases). The CDR3 is 14 amino acids. Germline V gene sequence: CDR1 SEHNR, CDR2 FQNEAQ (reference sequence). The V and J ends lost 1 base and 5 bases respectively, with 8 bases between them. CDR3: CASSLGQGNEKLFF. CDR3 in DNA: TGTGCCAGCAGCTTAGGGCAGGGAAATGAAAAACTGTTTTTT. Full variable domain (outside the CDR3, taken from reference TRBV7-9 and TRBJ1-4): DTGVSQNPRHKITKRGQNVTFRCDPISEHNRLYWYRQTLGQGPEFLTYFQNEAQLEKSRLLSDRFSAERPKGSFSTLEIQRTEQGDSAMYLCASSLGQGNEKLFFGSGTQLSVL.

The chain has TRBV5-6 and TRBJ2-3; 9 bases are shared with TRBD1. The germline V gene has CDR1 SGHDT and CDR2 YYEEEE. The CDR3 runs to 16 residues. V was clipped by 1 base and J by 7 bases; unmatched bases: 10. CDR3 nucleotide sequence: TGTGCCAGCAGCTTGACGTCCGGGACAGGGAGGAATACGCAGTATTTT. Residues: CASSLTSGTGRNTQYF.

The chain joins TRBV12-3 or TRBV12-4 to TRBJ1-2; unclear D gene. Deletions cut 8 bases from V and 4 bases from J, with 8 bases between. CDR3 size: 11 residues. CDR3 residues: CASGPSYGYTF. The CDR3 DNA reads TGTGCCAGCGGGCCATCCTATGGCTACACCTTC.

V and J are TRBV30 and TRBJ2-7; the match to TRBD1 covers 10 bases. CDR1 and CDR2 (germline): GTSNPN, SVGIG (reference sequence). The CDR3 contains 14 residues. With 2 bases clipped from V and 8 bases from J, the junction kept 9 bases outside the gene matches. CDR3 in amino acids: CAWSWTGGNTQQYF. The CDR3 nucleotides are TGTGCCTGGAGTTGGACAGGGGGAAACACTCAGCAGTACTTC.

This clone was seen ten or more times. The chain carries TRBV14 and TRBJ1-3; D unclear. Germline CDR1 SGHDN, CDR2 FVKESK. CDR3 size: 13 residues. Trimming pared 4 bases from V and 0 bases from J, leaving 4 bases between. The CDR3 bases are TGTGCCAGCAGCCTTAACTCTGGAAACACCATATATTTT. Its protein product is CASSLNSGNTIYF.

V usage is TRBV7-2 and J usage is TRBJ2-3; 9 bases align to TRBD2. CDR1 and CDR2 from the germline V gene are SGHTA and FQGNSA. There are 15 residues in the CDR3. The V gene end was trimmed by 3 bases and the J gene end by 4 bases; junction bases not matched to a gene: 5. The CDR3 DNA follows: TGTGCCAGCAGCTTCAGCGGGGGGCTTCCAGATACGCAGTATTTT. Translated: CASSFSGGLPDTQYF.

The rearrangement uses TRBV5-5 and TRBJ2-3; TRBD1 matches at 9 bases. Germline loops: CDR1 SGHKS, CDR2 YYEKEE (reference sequence). J was trimmed by 3 bases and V by 4 bases; bases with no gene match: 6. The CDR3 consists of 15 residues. Here the CDR3 reads CASSPTGGGTDTQYF. The CDR3 region has the DNA TGTGCCAGCAGCCCAACAGGGGGCGGGACAGATACGCAGTATTTT.

V usage is TRBV5-1 and J usage is TRBJ1-6; D is ambiguous. Germline CDR1 SGHRS, CDR2 YFSETQ. The CDR3 runs to 15 residues. V lost 0 bases to trimming and J lost 4 bases, with 8 bases between them. The CDR3 DNA follows: TGCGCCAGCAGCTTGGCCGAGATTTATAATTCACCCCTCCACTTT. The encoded protein is CASSLAEIYNSPLHF.

This clone came up a few times. The gene calls are TRBV19 and TRBJ2-1; 8 bases map to TRBD2. From germline, CDR1 is LNHDA and CDR2 SQIVND (reference sequence). The CDR3 is 15 residues long. Trimming took 6 bases from V and 3 from J; bases not matched to a gene: 7. CDR3 protein: CASRPRGGIYNEQFF. The CDR3 DNA is TGTGCCAGTAGACCTCGGGGGGGGATCTACAATGAGCAGTTCTTC. The whole variable domain, filled in from reference TRBV19 and TRBJ2-1, reads DGGITQSPKYLFRKEGQNVTLSCEQNLNHDAMYWYRQDPGQGLRLIYYSQIVNDFQKGDIAEGYSVSREKKESFPLTVTSAQKNPTAFYLCASRPRGGIYNEQFFGPGTRLTVL.

This clone was observed once. V is TRBV28 and J is TRBJ2-7; D possibly corresponds to TRBD2 (7 bases). The V gene's germline CDR1 is MDHEN and CDR2 SYDVKM. The CDR3 contains 14 residues. V was clipped by 5 bases and J by 3 bases, with 14 bases between them. The CDR3 coding sequence is TGTGCCAGCAGTGAGGGGGGGAGACGCTACGAGCAGTACTTC. Encoded protein: CASSEGGRRYEQYF.

In this sample, this clone turned up once. The J gene is TRBJ2-3, the V gene TRBV11-2, with D hard to call. In germline, CDR1 is SGHAT, CDR2 FQNNGV. The CDR3 contains 13 residues. V lost 0 bases to trimming and J lost 8 bases, with 9 bases between them. The CDR3, as DNA: TGTGCCAGCAGCTTAGATCTGGGCCGTACGCAGTATTTT. Amino acid sequence: CASSLDLGRTQYF.

V gene TRBV3-1 (or the pseudogene TRBV3-2) combines with J gene TRBJ2-5; 7 bases are shared with TRBD2. The CDR3 totals 14 residues. With V trimmed by 6 bases and J by 5 bases, 9 bases remained unmatched. Per the germline V gene, CDR1 is LGHDT and CDR2 is YNNKEL (reference sequence). CDR3 bases: TGTGCCAGCAGGGACGGAGCGGGGAAGGAGACCCAGTACTTC. It translates to CASRDGAGKETQYF.

CDR3 sequence (DNA): TGTGCCAGCAGCGTACAGAATAACTATGGCTACACCTTC. Its translation: CASSVQNNYGYTF. This rearrangement joins TRBV7-2 to TRBJ1-2; D gene uncertain. Between the trimmed V and J ends, which lost 5 bases and 1 base, there was a span of 8 bases. CDR1 and CDR2 (germline): SGHTA, FQGNSA. The CDR3 length is 13 residues.

In DNA form, the CDR3 reads TGTGCCAGGTGCGGGACTAGGAATCGGTCCTACGAGCAGTACTTC. It encodes CARCGTRNRSYEQYF. This chain uses TRBV24-1 with TRBJ2-7, with 8 bases that match TRBD2. From germline, CDR1 is KGHDR and CDR2 SFDVKD. The CDR3 has 15 residues. The V segment lost 11 bases and the J segment 1 base; nucleotides outside the gene matches: 12.

The V call is TRBV28, the J call TRBJ1-5, with 9 bases lining up with TRBD1. The germline CDR1 and CDR2 sequences are MDHEN and SYDVKM. The CDR3 length is 14 residues. Unmatched junction bases numbered 3, after V lost 3 bases and J lost 6 bases. CDR3 DNA: TGTGCCAGCAGTTTGCCGGGACAGGGTCAGCCCCAGCATTTT. Its translation is CASSLPGQGQPQHF. Full variable domain (remainder filled in from reference TRBV28 and TRBJ1-5): DVKVTQSSRYLVKRTGEKVFLECVQDMDHENMFWYRQDPGLGLRLIYFSYDVKMKEKGDIPEGYSVSREKKERFSLILESASTNQTSMYLCASSLPGQGQPQHFGDGTRLSIL.

This chain connects TRBV15 to TRBJ2-3; 11 nucleotides match TRBD1. The CDR3 contains 16 residues. CDR1 and CDR2 from the germline V gene are LNHNV and YYDKDF (reference sequence). Unmatched junction bases numbered 5, after V lost 3 bases and J lost 3 bases. As DNA, the CDR3 is TGTGCCACCAGCAGGGGGGACAGGGGGAGGACAGATACGCAGTATTTT. Amino acid sequence: CATSRGDRGRTDTQYF. Full variable domain (outside the CDR3, taken from reference TRBV15 and TRBJ2-3): DAMVIQNPRYQVTQFGKPVTLSCSQTLNHNVMYWYQQKSSQAPKLLFHYYDKDFNNEADTPDNFQSRRPNTSFCFLDIRSPGLGDTAMYLCATSRGDRGRTDTQYFGPGTRLTVL.

This clone was seen a few times. DNA of the CDR3: TGTGCCAGCAGTGCAAACACAGTCTCGCAGTTCTTC. Its protein product is CASSANTVSQFF. The chain employs TRBV12-3 or TRBV12-4 and TRBJ2-1; D is unclear. The CDR3 has 12 amino acids. Trimming cost V 5 bases and J 12 bases, with 14 bases left between them.